These 15 T cell receptor beta chains originate from one sample sequenced in a study of radiation and T cells in renal cell carcinoma. Noted treatment: 15 Gy SBRT to primary tumor, nephrectomy 4 weeks later. Profiling relied on immunoSEQ multiplex PCR, and the TCRdb table lists in-frame clones only, not all of them. The sample has fewer than 20,000 clones; roughly 58% are singletons. This material consisted of tumor tissue, taken from a patient whose treatment included radiotherapy and nephrectomy. The source is a man aged 50-60 years with renal cell carcinoma.

The rearrangement links TRBV13 to TRBJ1-3, with D perhaps TRBD1 (5 bases). The germline V gene encodes CDR1 PRHDT and CDR2 FYEKMQ (reference sequence). The CDR3 extends over 17 amino acids. V lost 3 bases and J lost 0, with 15 bases in between. CDR3 sequence reads: CASSLKTAGGSGNTIYF. CDR3 sequence (DNA): TGTGCCAGCAGCTTGAAAACCGCCGGGGGCTCTGGAAACACCATATATTTT.

This sequence joins TRBV5-1 and TRBJ2-5, with 9 bases lining up with TRBD1. The germline gives CDR1 SGHRS, CDR2 YFSETQ. This CDR3 is built from 15 residues. V shed 5 bases, J shed 1 base, and the junction held 6 bases outside the gene matches. The CDR3 protein is CASSATGGLQETQYF. The CDR3 DNA reads as TGCGCCAGCAGTGCCACAGGGGGCCTCCAAGAGACCCAGTACTTC.

This chain joins TRBV7-9 and TRBJ2-2; D gene unclear. In germline, CDR1 is SEHNR, CDR2 FQNEAQ (reference sequence). Trimming left V 2 bases short and J 5 bases short, with 6 bases between. The CDR3 loop spans 13 amino acids. CDR3 amino acids: CASSLTVTGELFF. DNA of the CDR3: TGTGCCAGCAGCTTAACGGTTACCGGGGAGCTGTTTTTT.

This chain uses TRBV7-3 with TRBJ2-1, with 12 bases that match TRBD1. In germline, CDR1 is SGHTA, CDR2 FQGTGA. The CDR3 is made up of 14 amino acids. J was trimmed by 8 bases and V by 3 bases; bases with no gene match: 2. CDR3: CASSFGTGGHEQFF. The CDR3 DNA reads as TGTGCCAGCAGCTTCGGGACAGGGGGCCATGAGCAGTTCTTC.

The chain employs TRBV10-3 and TRBJ1-1; TRBD1 might be the D (5 bases). The CDR3 is 13 residues long. Germline values: CDR1 ENHRY, CDR2 SYGVKD. V gave up 7 bases and J gave up 6 bases, with 15 bases separating them. The CDR3 sequence is CAITPGGSAEAFF. CDR3 DNA: TGTGCCATCACCCCGGGGGGTTCGGCTGAAGCTTTCTTT.

The J gene is TRBJ1-3, the V gene TRBV7-8; TRBD1 matches at 8 bases. The V gene's germline CDR1 is SGHVS and CDR2 FQNEAQ. V trimming: 3 bases; J trimming: 2 bases; junction bases outside the gene matches: 3. CDR3 length: 15 amino acids. This chain's CDR3 is CASSFDRGTGNTIYF. In DNA form, the CDR3 reads TGTGCCAGCAGCTTCGACAGGGGCACTGGAAACACCATATATTTT.

The V call is TRBV5-4, the J call TRBJ1-6, with 10 bases fitting TRBD1. V shed 4 bases, J shed 6 bases, and the junction held 4 bases outside the gene matches. The length of the CDR3 is 15 residues. Germline V gives CDR1 SGHNT, CDR2 YYREEE (reference sequence). CDR3 DNA sequence: TGTGCCAGCAGCCAGGGACAGGGGACTAATTCACCCCTCCACTTT. Amino acid sequence: CASSQGQGTNSPLHF. Complete variable domain (other parts from reference TRBV5-4 and TRBJ1-6): ETGVTQSPTHLIKTRGQQVTLRCSSQSGHNTVSWYQQALGQGPQFIFQYYREEENGRGNFPPRFSGLQFPNYSSELNVNALELDDSALYLCASSQGQGTNSPLHFGNGTRLTVT.

J is TRBJ1-2 and V is TRBV19; D remains ambiguous. V lost 3 bases to trimming and J lost 3 bases, with 11 bases between them. This CDR3 has 14 residues. The germline CDR1 and CDR2 sequences are LNHDA and SQIVND (reference sequence). CDR3 bases: TGTGCCAGTAGTATCCAGAGTAGTTACTATGGCTACACCTTC. As protein: CASSIQSSYYGYTF. Complete variable domain (other parts from reference TRBV19 and TRBJ1-2): DGGITQSPKYLFRKEGQNVTLSCEQNLNHDAMYWYRQDPGQGLRLIYYSQIVNDFQKGDIAEGYSVSREKKESFPLTVTSAQKNPTAFYLCASSIQSSYYGYTFGSGTRLTVV.

The chain uses TRBV7-6 and TRBJ1-5, with a tentative D call TRBD1 (5 bases). Per germline, CDR1 SGHVS and CDR2 FNYEAQ. The V end lost 4 bases, the J end lost 5 bases, and 9 bases lay between the germline ends. CDR3 length equals 13 residues. The DNA of the CDR3 is TGTGCCAGCAGCTCGCAACAGGATCAGCCCCAGCATTTT. Translation: CASSSQQDQPQHF.

In this sample, this clone is medium-sized. The chain joins TRBV7-9 to TRBJ1-4; no reliable D call. This CDR3 spans 18 amino acids. Germline CDR1 is SEHNR and CDR2 is FQNEAQ (reference sequence). Trimming took off 5 bases at V and 5 bases at J, with 24 bases between the two ends. The CDR3 coding sequence is TGTGCCAGCAGCGAACCGGCTGGGGAAGGCACAGAGAATGAAAAACTGTTTTTT. This encodes CASSEPAGEGTENEKLFF.

This chain connects TRBV5-6 to TRBJ2-2; D is undetermined. This CDR3 has 15 amino acids. Trimming stripped 2 bases from V and 11 bases from J, with 19 bases between. Germline CDR1 reads SGHDT; CDR2 reads YYEEEE. Written as DNA, the CDR3 is TGTGCCAGCAGCTTTTCCCCAGCGAGCTTTATTGAGCTGTTTTTT. This gives the protein CASSFSPASFIELFF.

By sample fraction, this clone is medium-sized. This sequence joins TRBV5-4 and TRBJ2-7; D gene unclear. The V gene's germline CDR1 is SGHNT and CDR2 YYREEE (reference sequence). V was trimmed by 0 bases and J by 3 bases, leaving 7 bases between them. This CDR3 is 13 amino acids long. CDR3 residues: CASSLDGLYEQYF. In nucleotides, the CDR3 is TGTGCCAGCAGCTTGGATGGGCTCTACGAGCAGTACTTC.

This sequence joins TRBV7-8 and TRBJ2-2; 11 positions match TRBD2. J was trimmed by 4 bases and V by 5 bases; bases with no gene match: 9. Germline V lookup: CDR1 SGHVS, CDR2 FQNEAQ. The CDR3 loop spans 17 amino acids. CDR3 sequence: CASSLGTSGAPTGELFF. CDR3 DNA: TGTGCCAGCAGCCTGGGGACTAGCGGAGCCCCCACCGGGGAGCTGTTTTTT.

The chain combines TRBV4-1 with TRBJ1-5; the D gene is possibly TRBD1 (6 bases). The V end was cut by 4 bases, the J end by 11 bases, with 18 bases between. Germline V gives CDR1 MGHRA, CDR2 YSYEKL. This CDR3 comprises 14 residues. The CDR3 sequence is CASSLGTRDPAQHF. CDR3 coding DNA: TGCGCCAGCAGCCTCGGGACACGGGATCCGGCCCAGCATTTT.

This clone turned up a few times. V is TRBV11-2 and J is TRBJ1-2, with TRBD1 as a possible D gene (5 bases). V dropped 5 bases and J dropped 6 bases, with 16 bases sitting between them. Germline V gives CDR1 SGHAT, CDR2 FQNNGV. CDR3 length equals 14 residues. The CDR3 nucleotides are TGTGCCAGCAGCCAGGGTGGGTTCTTGGATGGCTACACCTTC. Protein product: CASSQGGFLDGYTF.